The subject of this entry is one TCR beta chain. These data are taken from a study of technical replicates of blood from a few donors. Profiled with immunoSEQ multiplex PCR; TCRdb holds only in-frame clones, not every one. The sample contains 9,000 to 15,000 clones, 93% of which appear only once. V lost 1 base, J lost 5 bases, and 7 bases lay in between. Germline loops: CDR1 SGHRS, CDR2 YFSETQ. CDR3 length: 13 residues. The V gene is TRBV5-1, the J gene TRBJ2-1; D is ambiguous. Sequencing was done on a sample of PBMCs. The source is a human donor in good health. The CDR3 nucleotides read TGCGCCAGCAGCTTGAACAGCAACAATGAGCAGTTCTTC. Its translation is CASSLNSNNEQFF.